Included here is one T cell receptor beta chain sequence, with context. The sample is drawn from a study of blood T cell repertoires in COVID-19. On the study more broadly: The origin of the acute and convalescent COVID-19 samples was the United States, Italy and Spain.

The authors' processing: From reference gene primer amplification, estimates of nucleated cell counts were derived. TCRdb keeps only in-frame clones here, not all; method: immunoSEQ multiplex PCR. Clone size and V and J calls were adopted from that table, with D and trimming inferred from the DNA. Among approximately 270,000 clones listed, approximately 85% were seen once. This CDR3 has 15 residues. Germline V gene lookup returns CDR1 SGHRS and CDR2 YFSETQ. Deletions cut 4 bases from V and 0 bases from J, with 13 bases between. Among Cohort 3 donors, those recovered had two negative PCRs, clearance, or symptom resolution.

The receptor's source is a woman aged 50 to 65 who had recovered from COVID-19. The sample taken for sequencing was PBMCs or T cells enriched from blood (not recorded which). This sequence joins TRBV5-1 and TRBJ1-1; weak D call: TRBD1 (5 bases). The CDR3 loop reads CASSLRRGVNTEAFF. The CDR3 DNA sequence: TGCGCCAGCAGCCTAAGGCGGGGCGTGAACACTGAAGCTTTCTTT.